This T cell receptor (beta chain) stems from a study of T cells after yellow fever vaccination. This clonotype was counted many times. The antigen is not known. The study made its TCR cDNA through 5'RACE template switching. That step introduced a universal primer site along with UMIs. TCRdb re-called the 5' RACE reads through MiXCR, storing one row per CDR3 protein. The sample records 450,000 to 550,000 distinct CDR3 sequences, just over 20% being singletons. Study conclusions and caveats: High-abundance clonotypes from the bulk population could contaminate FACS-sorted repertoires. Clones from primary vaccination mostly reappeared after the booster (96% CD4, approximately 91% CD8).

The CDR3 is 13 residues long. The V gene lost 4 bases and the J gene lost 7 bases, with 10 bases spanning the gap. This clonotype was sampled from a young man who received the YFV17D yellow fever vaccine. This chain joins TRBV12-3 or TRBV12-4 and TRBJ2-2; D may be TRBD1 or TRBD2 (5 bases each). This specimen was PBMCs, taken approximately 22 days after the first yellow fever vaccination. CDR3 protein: CASSWDGDGELFF. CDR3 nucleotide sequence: TGTGCCAGCAGTTGGGACGGGGACGGGGAGCTGTTTTTT.